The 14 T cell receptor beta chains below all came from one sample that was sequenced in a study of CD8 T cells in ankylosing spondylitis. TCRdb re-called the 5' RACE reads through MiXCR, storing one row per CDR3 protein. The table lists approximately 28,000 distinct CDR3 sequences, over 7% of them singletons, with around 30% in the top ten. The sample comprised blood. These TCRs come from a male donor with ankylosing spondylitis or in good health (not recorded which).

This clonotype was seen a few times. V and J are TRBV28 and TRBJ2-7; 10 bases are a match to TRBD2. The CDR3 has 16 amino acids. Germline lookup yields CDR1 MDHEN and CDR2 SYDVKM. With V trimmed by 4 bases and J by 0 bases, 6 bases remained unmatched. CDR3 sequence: CASSSPPSGSSYEQYF. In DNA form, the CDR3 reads TGTGCCAGCAGTTCCCCTCCTAGCGGGAGCTCCTACGAGCAGTACTTC.

CDR3 protein: CASSQGLSDTQYF. The DNA for the CDR3 is TGTGCCAGCAGCCAGGGCTTGTCAGATACGCAGTATTTT. V gene TRBV7-2 combines with J gene TRBJ2-3, with D possibly matching TRBD1 (5 bases). Trimming stripped 5 bases from V and 4 bases from J, with 10 bases between. CDR3 length: 13 amino acids. Germline values: CDR1 SGHTA, CDR2 FQGNSA.

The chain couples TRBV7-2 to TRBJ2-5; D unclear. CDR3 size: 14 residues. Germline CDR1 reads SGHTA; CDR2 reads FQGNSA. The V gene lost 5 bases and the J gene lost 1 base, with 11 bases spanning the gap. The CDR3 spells CASSPNGPQETQYF. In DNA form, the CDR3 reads TGTGCCAGCAGCCCGAATGGACCCCAAGAGACCCAGTACTTC.

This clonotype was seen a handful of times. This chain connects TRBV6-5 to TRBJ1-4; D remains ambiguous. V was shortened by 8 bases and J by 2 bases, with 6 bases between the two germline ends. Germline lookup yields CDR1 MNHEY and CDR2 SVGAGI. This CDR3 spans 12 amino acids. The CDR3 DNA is TGTGCCAGCGGAAGGACTAATGAAAAACTGTTTTTT. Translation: CASGRTNEKLFF.

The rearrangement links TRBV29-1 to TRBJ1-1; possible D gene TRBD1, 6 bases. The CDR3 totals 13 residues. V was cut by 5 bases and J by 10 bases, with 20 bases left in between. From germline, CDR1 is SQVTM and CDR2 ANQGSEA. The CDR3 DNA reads TGCAGCGTTACACAGGGTGGAGGGTTCGTAGCTTTCTTT. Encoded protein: CSVTQGGGFVAFF.

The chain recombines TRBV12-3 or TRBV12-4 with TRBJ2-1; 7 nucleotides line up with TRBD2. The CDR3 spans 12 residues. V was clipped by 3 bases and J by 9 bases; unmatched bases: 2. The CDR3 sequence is CASSFSGGEQFF. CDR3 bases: TGTGCCAGCAGTTTCTCGGGAGGTGAGCAGTTCTTC.

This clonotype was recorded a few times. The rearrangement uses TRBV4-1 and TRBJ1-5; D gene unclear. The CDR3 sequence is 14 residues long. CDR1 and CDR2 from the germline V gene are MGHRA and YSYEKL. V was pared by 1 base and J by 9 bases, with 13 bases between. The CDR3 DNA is TGCGCCAGCAGCCAAGGTCCCCTGATGGGGCCCCAGCATTTT. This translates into CASSQGPLMGPQHF.

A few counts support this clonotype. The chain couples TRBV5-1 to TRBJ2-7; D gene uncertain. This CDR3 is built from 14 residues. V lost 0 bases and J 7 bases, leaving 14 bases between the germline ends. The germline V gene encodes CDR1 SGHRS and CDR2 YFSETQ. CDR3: CASSLGTAGREQYF. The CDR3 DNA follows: TGCGCCAGCAGCTTGGGAACGGCCGGTCGGGAGCAGTACTTC.

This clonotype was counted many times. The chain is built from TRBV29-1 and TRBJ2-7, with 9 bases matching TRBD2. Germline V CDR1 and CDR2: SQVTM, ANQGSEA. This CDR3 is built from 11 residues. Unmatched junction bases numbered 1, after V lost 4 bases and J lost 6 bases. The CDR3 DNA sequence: TGCAGCGTTGGACTAGCGGTCGAGCAGTACTTC. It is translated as CSVGLAVEQYF.

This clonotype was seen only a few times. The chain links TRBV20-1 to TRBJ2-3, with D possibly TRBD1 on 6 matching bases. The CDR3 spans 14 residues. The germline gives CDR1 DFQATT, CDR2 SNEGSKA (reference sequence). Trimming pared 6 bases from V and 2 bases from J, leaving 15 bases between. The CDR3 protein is CSAEPGHDTDTQYF. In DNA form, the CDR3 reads TGCAGTGCCGAACCGGGACACGACACAGATACGCAGTATTTT.

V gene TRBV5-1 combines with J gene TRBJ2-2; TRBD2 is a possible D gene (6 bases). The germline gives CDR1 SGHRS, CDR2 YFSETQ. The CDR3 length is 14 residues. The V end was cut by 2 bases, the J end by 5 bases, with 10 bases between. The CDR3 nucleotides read TGCGCCAGCAGCTTTGGAGGGTTGACCGGGGAGCTGTTTTTT. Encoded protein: CASSFGGLTGELFF.

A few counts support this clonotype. The CDR3 DNA follows: TGTGCCAGCAGGGGACAGGTCCGGACCCAGTACTTC. It yields the protein CASRGQVRTQYF. The V and J genes are TRBV28 and TRBJ2-5, with 8 bases lining up with TRBD1. The CDR3 covers 12 residues. J was trimmed by 7 bases and V by 6 bases; bases with no gene match: 4. The V gene's germline CDR1 is MDHEN and CDR2 SYDVKM.

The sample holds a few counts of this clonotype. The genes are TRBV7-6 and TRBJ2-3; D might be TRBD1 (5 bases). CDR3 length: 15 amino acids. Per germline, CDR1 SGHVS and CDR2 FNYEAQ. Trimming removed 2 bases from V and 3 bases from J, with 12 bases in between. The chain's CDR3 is CASSLTQGRTDTQYF. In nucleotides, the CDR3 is TGTGCCAGCAGCTTAACGCAGGGTCGGACAGATACGCAGTATTTT.

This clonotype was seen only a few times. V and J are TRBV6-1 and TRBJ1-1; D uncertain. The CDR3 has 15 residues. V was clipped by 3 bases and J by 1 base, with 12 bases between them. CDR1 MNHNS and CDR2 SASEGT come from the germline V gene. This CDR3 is CASSDPKEKNTEAFF. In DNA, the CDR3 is TGTGCCAGCAGTGATCCTAAGGAGAAGAACACTGAAGCTTTCTTT.